A selection of T cell receptor beta chains follows, all from one sample in a study of shared clonotypes between healthy human individuals. Only in-frame clones appear in the TCRdb table, and some are missing; sequencing was by immunoSEQ multiplex PCR. In the table there are about 1 million clones, about 74% of which are singletons. The sample was memory CD4+ T cells sorted from blood. The receptors come from a man aged 18 to 29 in good health. The CDR3 runs from the conserved cysteine through the conserved F or W. D genes are given only for firm matches. Clone size, where shown, is once, few, many, or a class for clones that have expanded.

TRBJ2-3	TRBV28	NA	NA	TGTGCCAGCAGTTCACGAACAGCGATCAGCACAGATACGCAGTATTTT	CASSSRTAISTDTQYF
TRBJ2-7	TRBV11-1	TRBD2	NA	TGTGCCAGCAGCCCCCTAGCGGGGGGCAGGGAGCAGTACTTC	CASSPLAGGREQYF
TRBJ2-4	TRBV5-4	NA	NA	TGTGCCAGCAGCTTGATAACCACAGGAGCCAAAAACATTCAGTACTTC	CASSLITTGAKNIQYF
TRBJ2-7	TRBV6-5	TRBD1	NA	TGTGCCAGCAGTTCCGGGACAGGGACGGGGGAGCAGTACTTC	CASSSGTGTGEQYF
TRBJ1-1	TRBV5-1	TRBD1	NA	TGCGCCAGCAGCCTGGACCAGGGGGAAGATGTAGCTTTCTTT	CASSLDQGEDVAFF
TRBJ1-4	TRBV19	TRBD1	NA	TGTGCCAGTAGTACCGGGACAGGTGCAACTAATGAAAAACTGTTTTTT	CASSTGTGATNEKLFF
TRBJ2-1	TRBV7-9	NA	NA	TGTGCCAGCAGCTTAGGTGGGCCCAGAGTTAACAATGAGCAGTTCTTC	CASSLGGPRVNNEQFF
TRBJ1-6	TRBV28	NA	NA	TGTGCCAGCAGTCAAGTTCCGAATTCACCCCTCCACTTT	CASSQVPNSPLHF
TRBJ2-5	TRBV20-1	NA	NA	TGCAGTGCTAGCCCTGGGGAGACCCAGTACTTC	CSASPGETQYF
TRBJ2-7	TRBV11-2	NA	NA	TGTGCCAGCAGCTTCGGCGCGTCGGGTTCCTACGAGCAGTACTTC	CASSFGASGSYEQYF
TRBJ2-5	TRBV11-2	NA	NA	TGTGCCAGCAGCCCCCTCCGTGGCAGCCCCCAAGAGACCCAGTACTTC	CASSPLRGSPQETQYF
TRBJ1-5	TRBV19	TRBD1	many	TGTGCCAGTAGTCCGACAGGGGGCGGACAGCCCCAGCATTTT	CASSPTGGGQPQHF
TRBJ2-3	TRBV10-2	NA	NA	TGCGCCAGCAGGTGGACCCTTAGCACAGATACGCAGTATTTT	CASRWTLSTDTQYF
TRBJ1-5	TRBV6-6	NA	NA	TGTGCCAGCAGTTACCAGGACCCTCCCCAGCATTTT	CASSYQDPPQHF
TRBJ2-7	TRBV6-5	NA	NA	TGTGCCAGCAGTAAGGACAAAGCCTACGAGCAGTACTTC	CASSKDKAYEQYF
TRBJ2-3	TRBV6-5	TRBD2	NA	TGTGCCAGCAGGCGCAGGGAGGGAGGCACAGATACGCAGTATTTT	CASRRREGGTDTQYF
TRBJ1-2	TRBV5-1	TRBD1	NA	TGCGCCAGCAACCCATCTACAGGGGGATATGGCTACACCTTC	CASNPSTGGYGYTF
TRBJ2-1	TRBV19	TRBD2	NA	TGTGCCAGTAGTATCAGCGGGAGTGACTACAATGAGCAGTTCTTC	CASSISGSDYNEQFF
TRBJ2-3	TRBV18	NA	NA	TGTGCCAGCTCACCACCCGGAAACACAGATACGCAGTATTTT	CASSPPGNTDTQYF
TRBJ2-1	TRBV7-2	NA	NA	TGTGCCAGCAGCCTGTCGGCCCAGGGCTCCTACAATGAGCAGTTCTTC	CASSLSAQGSYNEQFF
TRBJ2-1	TRBV2	NA	few	TGTGCCCCCGGTGGTTCCTACAATGAGCAGTTCTTC	CAPGGSYNEQFF
TRBJ2-1	TRBV19	TRBD2	NA	TGTGCCAGTAGTATCGGTTCTAGCGGGAGAGGCAATGAGCAGTTCTTC	CASSIGSSGRGNEQFF
TRBJ1-1	TRBV14	TRBD1	NA	TGTGCCAGCAGCCAAGAAACAGGGGCAGCTGAAGCTTTCTTT	CASSQETGAAEAFF
TRBJ1-6	TRBV5-8	TRBD1	NA	TGTGCCAGCAGCTTAGGTGTCAGGGGGTATAATTCACCCCTCCACTTT	CASSLGVRGYNSPLHF
TRBJ2-2	TRBV7-2	NA	few	TGTGCCAGCAGCCCCTTCGGGAACACCGGGGAGCTGTTTTTT	CASSPFGNTGELFF
TRBJ2-7	TRBV4-3	TRBD2	once	TGCGCCAGCAGCCACGGGACTAGCGGTCCCTACGAGCAGTACTTC	CASSHGTSGPYEQYF
TRBJ1-5	TRBV30	NA	NA	TGTGCCTGGAGTGCTTGGGGAATTAGCAATCAGCCCCAGCATTTT	CAWSAWGISNQPQHF
TRBJ2-7	TRBV6-5	TRBD2	NA	TGTGCCAGCAGTCCTACTAGCGGGGGACTTAACGAGCAGTACTTC	CASSPTSGGLNEQYF
TRBJ2-2	TRBV7-7	NA	once	TGTGCTAGCTCCGGGGACGGGAGAGGCGGGGAGCTGTTTTTT	CASSGDGRGGELFF
TRBJ2-2	TRBV18	NA	NA	TGTGCCAGCTCACCACGGACACTGAACACCGGGGAGCTGTTTTTT	CASSPRTLNTGELFF
TRBJ2-5	TRBV5-1	TRBD2	NA	TGCGCCAGCAGCTTGATGGGGACTAGCGGGGGCCCGGAGACCCAGTACTTC	CASSLMGTSGGPETQYF
TRBJ2-2	TRBV19	NA	NA	TGTGCCAGTAGAATTAATTACGGGGCCGGGGAGCTGTTTTTT	CASRINYGAGELFF
TRBJ2-7	TRBV5-4	NA	NA	TGTGCCAGCAGCTCCCAAGGAGGCGGACACTCCTACGAGCAGTACTTC	CASSSQGGGHSYEQYF
TRBJ2-5	TRBV7-2	NA	NA	TGTGCCAGCACCGAAGGAGCATCTGAGACCCAGTACTTC	CASTEGASETQYF
TRBJ2-3	TRBV28	TRBD2	NA	TGTGCCAGCAGTACTCGGGGGGGAGGCACAGATACGCAGTATTTT	CASSTRGGGTDTQYF
TRBJ2-7	TRBV7-2	NA	NA	TGTGCCAGCAGCTTAGCTAGTCCCCCCTACGAGCAGTACTTC	CASSLASPPYEQYF
TRBJ1-2	TRBV5-6	NA	NA	TGTGCCAGCAACCCGTGGAGCCTCAACTATGGCTACACCTTC	CASNPWSLNYGYTF
TRBJ2-6	TRBV5-6	NA	NA	TGTGCCAGCAGCTTGATAGCTCCTGGGGCCAACGTCCTGACTTTC	CASSLIAPGANVLTF
TRBJ2-2	TRBV7-6	TRBD2	NA	TGTGCCAGCAGATCCAGCGGGGTAAACACCGGGGAGCTGTTTTTT	CASRSSGVNTGELFF
TRBJ2-3	TRBV5-1	NA	NA	TGCGCCAGCAGCCCACCTTCAGATACGCAGTATTTT	CASSPPSDTQYF
TRBJ2-1	TRBV28	TRBD2	NA	TGTGCCAGCAGCGTTGGTGGAGCGGGGTCCTACAATGAGCAGTTCTTC	CASSVGGAGSYNEQFF
TRBJ2-3	TRBV28	NA	NA	TGTGCCAGCAGTGACTTATACGCCGCCACAGATACGCAGTATTTT	CASSDLYAATDTQYF
TRBJ2-1	TRBV7-2	TRBD2	NA	TGTGCCAGCAGCTACCTAGCGGTTATTGCGGCGAATGAGCAGTTCTTC	CASSYLAVIAANEQFF
TRBJ1-2	TRBV5-4	NA	NA	TGTGCCAGCAGCTTGGACAGTCACTATGGCTACACCTTC	CASSLDSHYGYTF
TRBJ2-2	TRBV6-5	NA	NA	TGTGCCAGCAGCCTGACAGAGACGAACACCGGGGAGCTGTTTTTT	CASSLTETNTGELFF
TRBJ1-2	TRBV30	NA	NA	TGTGCCTGGAGTGGGCCGGGGGGGTTTGGCTATGGCTACACCTTC	CAWSGPGGFGYGYTF
TRBJ1-1	TRBV11-2	NA	NA	TGTGCCAGCAGCTTAGATCTACAGTCGGAAGCTTTCTTT	CASSLDLQSEAFF
TRBJ1-6	TRBV13	NA	NA	TGTGCCAGCAGCTCACTAGAGGGGAGCTCCTATAATTCACCCCTCCACTTT	CASSSLEGSSYNSPLHF
TRBJ1-1	TRBV7-9	TRBD1	NA	TGTGCCAGCAGCTTACAGGGGGCCGTATACACTGAAGCTTTCTTT	CASSLQGAVYTEAFF
TRBJ2-5	TRBV5-1	NA	NA	TGCGCCAGCAGCCCACAAGTACAGCCCACCACCGGGGAGACCCAGTACTTC	CASSPQVQPTTGETQYF
TRBJ2-1	TRBV5-1	NA	NA	TGCGCCACCAGTACCAGGACCAAGGGGAATGAGCAGTTCTTC	CATSTRTKGNEQFF